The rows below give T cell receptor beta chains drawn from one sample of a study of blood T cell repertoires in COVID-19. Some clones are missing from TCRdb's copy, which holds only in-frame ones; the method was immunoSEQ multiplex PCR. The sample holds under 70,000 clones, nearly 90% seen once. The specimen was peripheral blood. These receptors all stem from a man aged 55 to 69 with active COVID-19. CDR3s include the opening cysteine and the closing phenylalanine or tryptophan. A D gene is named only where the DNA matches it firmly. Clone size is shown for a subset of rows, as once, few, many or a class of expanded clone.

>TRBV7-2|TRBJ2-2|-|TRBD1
CASSRTGTGNTGELFF
TGTGCCAGCAGCAGAACCGGGACAGGTAACACCGGGGAGCTGTTTTTT
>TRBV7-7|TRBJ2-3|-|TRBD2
CASSPGVAGGGDTQYF
TGTGCTAGCAGCCCCGGGGTAGCGGGGGGTGGAGATACGCAGTATTTT
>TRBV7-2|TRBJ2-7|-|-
CASSLVAGNEQYF
TGTGCCAGCAGCTTGGTAGCCGGGAACGAGCAGTACTTC
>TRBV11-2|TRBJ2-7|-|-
CASSLRGDVEQYF
TGTGCCAGCAGCCTTCGCGGGGACGTTGAGCAGTACTTC
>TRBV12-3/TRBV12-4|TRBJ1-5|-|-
CASSLQANQPQHF
TGTGCCAGCAGTTTACAGGCCAATCAGCCCCAGCATTTT
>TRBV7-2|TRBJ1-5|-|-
CASSPDRSAQPQHF
TGTGCCAGCAGCCCAGACAGGTCCGCTCAGCCCCAGCATTTT
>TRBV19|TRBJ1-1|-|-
CASSIFGGLSNTEAFF
TGTGCCAGTAGTATTTTTGGTGGGCTCTCTAACACTGAAGCTTTCTTT
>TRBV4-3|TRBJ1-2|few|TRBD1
CASQRQGTLYARYGYTF
TGCGCCAGTCAAAGACAGGGGACTCTCTACGCCCGTTATGGCTACACCTTC
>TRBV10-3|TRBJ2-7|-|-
CAICPGGISYEQYF
TGTGCCATCTGTCCAGGGGGGATATCCTACGAGCAGTACTTC
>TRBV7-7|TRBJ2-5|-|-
CASRGGPVFQETQYF
TGTGCTAGCAGAGGCGGGCCAGTATTCCAAGAGACCCAGTACTTC
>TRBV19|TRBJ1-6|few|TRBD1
CASSAGTGGRNSPLHF
TGTGCCAGTAGTGCCGGGACAGGGGGCCGTAATTCACCCCTCCACTTT
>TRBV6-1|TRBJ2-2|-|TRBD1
CASSAIWGQGPGELFF
TGTGCCAGCAGTGCCATTTGGGGACAGGGGCCCGGGGAGCTGTTTTTT
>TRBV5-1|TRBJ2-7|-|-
CASSLGAVDSYEQYF
TGCGCCAGCAGCTTGGGGGCAGTCGACTCCTACGAGCAGTACTTC
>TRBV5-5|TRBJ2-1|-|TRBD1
CASSQGQGAYNEQFF
TGTGCCAGCAGCCAGGGACAGGGTGCCTACAATGAGCAGTTCTTC
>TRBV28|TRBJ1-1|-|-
CASSLLGRMNTEAFF
TGTGCCAGCAGTTTATTGGGCAGAATGAACACTGAAGCTTTCTTT
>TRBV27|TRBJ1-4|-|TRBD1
CASSRDRVGVTNEKLFF
TGTGCCAGCAGCCGGGACAGGGTAGGGGTAACTAATGAAAAACTGTTTTTT
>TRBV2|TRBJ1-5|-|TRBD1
CASRKTQGAYSNQPQHF
TGTGCCAGCAGGAAGACACAGGGGGCGTATAGCAATCAGCCCCAGCATTTT
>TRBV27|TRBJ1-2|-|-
CASSPTGGLGGGYTF
TGTGCCAGCAGTCCGACCGGAGGGTTGGGAGGCGGCTACACCTTC
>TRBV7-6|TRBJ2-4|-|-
CASSEGAGRKGRNKNIQYF
TGTGCCAGCAGCGAGGGGGCGGGGAGGAAGGGGCGTAACAAAAACATTCAGTACTTC